The 23 T cell receptor beta chains below were found in one sample sequenced in a study of cytomegalovirus exposure and HLA in healthy donors. Some clones are missing from TCRdb's copy, which holds only in-frame ones; the method was immunoSEQ multiplex PCR. The sample carries around 62,000 clones, about 89% recorded once. The specimen sequenced was PBMCs. The receptors come from a woman aged 18-29 years in good health and CMV-seronegative.

The V and J genes are TRBV28 and TRBJ2-5; no definite D call. With 7 bases removed from V and 7 bases from J, the gap between germline ends came to 13 bases. The CDR3 has 12 residues. CDR1 MDHEN and CDR2 SYDVKM come from the germline V gene. CDR3 protein: CASNSNGGTQYF. The CDR3 DNA is TGTGCCAGCAATTCGAACGGTGGGACCCAGTACTTC.

The V gene is TRBV7-2, the J gene TRBJ2-7; 7 bases align to TRBD1. Per the germline V gene, CDR1 is SGHTA and CDR2 is FQGNSA. This CDR3 is built from 13 residues. J was trimmed by 10 bases and V by 2 bases; bases with no gene match: 8. The CDR3 bases are TGTGCCAGCAGCTTAACGGGACAGACCGGCCAGTACTTC. Amino acids: CASSLTGQTGQYF.

V gene TRBV5-1 combines with J gene TRBJ1-2; TRBD1 is a possible D gene (6 bases). Trimming left V 0 bases short and J 7 bases short, with 13 bases between. Germline lookup yields CDR1 SGHRS and CDR2 YFSETQ. The CDR3 contains 14 residues. CDR3 residues: CASSLVQGSAGYTF. The CDR3, as DNA: TGCGCCAGCAGCTTGGTGCAGGGGAGTGCTGGCTACACCTTC. Looking up the rest from reference TRBV5-1 and TRBJ1-2 gives the full variable domain: KAGVTQTPRYLIKTRGQQVTLSCSPISGHRSVSWYQQTPGQGLQFLFEYFSETQRNKGNFPGRFSGRQFSNSRSEMNVSTLELGDSALYLCASSLVQGSAGYTFGSGTRLTVV.

This chain links TRBV7-2 with TRBJ2-1; TRBD2 matches 7 bases. Trimming removed 6 bases from V and 8 bases from J; junction bases left unmatched: 4. The germline CDR1 and CDR2 sequences are SGHTA and FQGNSA. This CDR3 contains 12 residues. CDR3: CASSPGRDEQFF. The CDR3 coding sequence is TGTGCCAGCAGTCCAGGGAGGGATGAGCAGTTCTTC.

This clone was observed a handful of times. The rearrangement joins TRBV19 to TRBJ1-1; D call uncertain. Trimming took 5 bases from V and 10 from J, leaving 11 bases between them. CDR1 LNHDA and CDR2 SQIVND come from the germline V gene (reference sequence). The CDR3 sequence is 11 residues long. The CDR3 DNA sequence: TGTGCCAGTAGTTCCGCACCGGGAGCTTTCTTT. Protein sequence: CASSSAPGAFF.

The sample holds a few counts of this clone. CDR3: CASSGQGVSYEQYF. CDR3 DNA: TGTGCCAGCAGTGGACAGGGGGTTTCTTACGAGCAGTACTTC. The rearrangement uses TRBV27 and TRBJ2-7; 10 nucleotides line up with TRBD1. Looked up from germline, CDR1 is MNHEY and CDR2 is SMNVEV (reference sequence). With 5 bases clipped from V and 4 bases from J, the junction kept 5 bases outside the gene matches. This CDR3 region has 14 residues.

This chain joins TRBV4-2 and TRBJ2-3; D ambiguous. Germline loops: CDR1 LGHNA, CDR2 YNFKEQ. The CDR3 covers 14 residues. V lost 5 bases and J 0 bases, leaving 9 bases between the germline ends. The CDR3 nucleotides read TGTGCCAGCAGCGACCTAGTTAGCACAGATACGCAGTATTTT. This encodes CASSDLVSTDTQYF.

This chain joins TRBV30 and TRBJ1-1, with a weak D call TRBD1 (5 bases). CDR3 length equals 12 residues. Per germline, CDR1 GTSNPN and CDR2 SVGIG (reference sequence). V lost 6 bases to trimming and J lost 6 bases, with 14 bases between them. CDR3 protein: CACGRGRSEAFF. CDR3 sequence (DNA): TGTGCCTGTGGTCGGGGGAGGTCTGAAGCTTTCTTT.

The V call is TRBV4-3, the J call TRBJ2-1; TRBD1 matches 7 bases. Germline CDR1 reads LGHNA; CDR2 reads YSLEER. The ends lost 2 bases at V and 0 bases at J; junction bases unmatched: 7. The CDR3 totals 17 residues. CDR3: CASSQIATGSSYNEQFF. DNA of the CDR3: TGCGCCAGCAGCCAAATTGCGACAGGGAGCTCCTACAATGAGCAGTTCTTC.

The V gene is TRBV7-2, the J gene TRBJ2-3; the match to TRBD2 covers 16 bases. The CDR3 runs 19 residues. Trimming at V came to 0 bases and at J to 4 bases, leaving 7 bases not matched to a gene. CDR1 and CDR2 from the germline V gene are SGHTA and FQGNSA. CDR3 DNA: TGTGCCAGCAGCTTAGCCTCCGGGACTAGCGGGGGGGCCCCAGATACGCAGTATTTT. It specifies CASSLASGTSGGAPDTQYF.

The chain joins TRBV28 to TRBJ1-2; TRBD1 aligns across 8 bases. The J segment lost 1 base and the V segment lost 2 bases, leaving 6 bases of the junction unmatched. Germline-derived CDR1 and CDR2 are MDHEN and SYDVKM. The CDR3 spans 16 residues. The CDR3 reads CASSLPGQGGNYGYTF. The DNA for the CDR3 is TGTGCCAGCAGTTTACCTGGACAGGGAGGTAACTATGGCTACACCTTC.

There are a few counts of this clone. The J gene is TRBJ2-7, the V gene TRBV7-9; 7 positions match TRBD2. Germline CDR1 is SEHNR and CDR2 is FQNEAQ (reference sequence). The CDR3 sequence is 13 residues long. V lost 4 bases and J lost 7; bases outside the gene matches: 7. In nucleotides, the CDR3 is TGTGCCAGCAGCTCCCCGGGGAGGGCTGAGCAGTACTTC. The encoded protein is CASSSPGRAEQYF.

The rearrangement joins TRBV7-3 to TRBJ2-7; the match to TRBD1 covers 7 bases. CDR1 is SGHTA, CDR2 FQGTGA, per germline. After removal of 1 base from V and 6 bases from J, the junction contained 3 bases not matched to a gene. This CDR3 contains 13 residues. CDR3 loop: CASSLRQGSEQYF. The CDR3 bases are TGTGCCAGCAGCTTAAGACAGGGAAGCGAGCAGTACTTC.

This chain joins TRBV9 and TRBJ2-7; TRBD1 aligns across 10 bases. J gave up 7 bases and V 3 bases, and 10 bases lay outside the gene matches. The CDR3 has 15 residues. CDR1 SGDLS and CDR2 YYNGEE come from the germline V gene. The CDR3 sequence is CASSAGTGALGEQYF. The CDR3, as DNA: TGTGCCAGCAGCGCGGGGACAGGGGCCCTGGGAGAGCAGTACTTC. Full variable domain (outside the CDR3, taken from reference TRBV9 and TRBJ2-7): DSGVTQTPKHLITATGQRVTLRCSPRSGDLSVYWYQQSLDQGLQFLIQYYNGEERAKGNILERFSAQQFPDLHSELNLSSLELGDSALYFCASSAGTGALGEQYFGPGTRLTVT.

This chain connects TRBV7-2 to TRBJ2-7; tentative D call: TRBD1 (6 bases). CDR3 length equals 17 residues. The germline CDR1 and CDR2 sequences are SGHTA and FQGNSA. Trimming stripped 4 bases from V and 4 bases from J, with 23 bases between. In DNA form, the CDR3 reads TGTGCCAGCAGCTACTCCCTAGCCGGGACACCGATTTACGAGCAGTACTTC. Its translation is CASSYSLAGTPIYEQYF.

V and J are TRBV7-2 and TRBJ1-2; maybe TRBD1 (5 bases). V lost 1 base to trimming and J lost 0 bases, with 9 bases between them. Germline V gene sequence: CDR1 SGHTA, CDR2 FQGNSA. The CDR3 is 15 residues long. Written as DNA, the CDR3 is TGTGCCAGCAGCTTAGTAGGGGCGGCTAACTATGGCTACACCTTC. Protein: CASSLVGAANYGYTF.

The gene calls are TRBV5-4 and TRBJ2-1; 13 nucleotides line up with TRBD2. With 4 bases clipped from V and 7 bases from J, the junction kept 8 bases outside the gene matches. The CDR3 has 16 residues. CDR1 is SGHNT, CDR2 YYREEE, per germline (reference sequence). CDR3 DNA sequence: TGTGCCAGCAGCATAAACCCGGGACTAGCGGGAAATGAGCAGTTCTTC. It is translated as CASSINPGLAGNEQFF.

The chain uses TRBV19 and TRBJ2-1; 8 bases match TRBD2. Germline loops: CDR1 LNHDA, CDR2 SQIVND (reference sequence). The CDR3 sequence is 21 residues long. V shed 5 bases and J 1 base; nucleotides not matched to a gene: 22. CDR3 sequence: CASSPQALWAGGVGSYNEQFF. The CDR3 coding sequence is TGTGCCAGTAGTCCCCAGGCCCTATGGGCGGGAGGCGTGGGGTCCTACAATGAGCAGTTCTTC.

This clone showed up just a few times. The rearrangement joins TRBV19 to TRBJ2-2; possible D gene TRBD1, 5 bases. V was cut by 1 base and J by 3 bases, with 9 bases left in between. Per germline, CDR1 LNHDA and CDR2 SQIVND (reference sequence). The CDR3 consists of 15 residues. This CDR3 is CASSIARVYTGELFF. The CDR3 nucleotides read TGTGCCAGTAGTATAGCCAGGGTCTACACCGGGGAGCTGTTTTTT. The full variable domain, completed using reference TRBV19 and TRBJ2-2, is DGGITQSPKYLFRKEGQNVTLSCEQNLNHDAMYWYRQDPGQGLRLIYYSQIVNDFQKGDIAEGYSVSREKKESFPLTVTSAQKNPTAFYLCASSIARVYTGELFFGEGSRLTVL.

The chain has TRBV9 and TRBJ2-7; 10 bases fit TRBD1. The CDR3 has 14 amino acids. Trimming took 2 bases from V and 2 from J; bases not matched to a gene: 1. Germline-derived CDR1 and CDR2 are SGDLS and YYNGEE. The CDR3 DNA sequence: TGTGCCAGCAGCGTGGGGACAGGGGCCTACGAGCAGTACTTC. Its translation: CASSVGTGAYEQYF. The full variable domain, in which reference TRBV9 and TRBJ2-7 provide the parts outside the CDR3, is DSGVTQTPKHLITATGQRVTLRCSPRSGDLSVYWYQQSLDQGLQFLIQYYNGEERAKGNILERFSAQQFPDLHSELNLSSLELGDSALYFCASSVGTGAYEQYFGPGTRLTVT.

The chain carries TRBV19 and TRBJ2-5; D may be TRBD2 (5 bases). Germline V gives CDR1 LNHDA, CDR2 SQIVND (reference sequence). The CDR3 covers 14 residues. V lost 2 bases to trimming and J lost 5 bases, with 12 bases between them. CDR3 region: CASSIRTQRETQYF. Here the CDR3 DNA reads TGTGCCAGTAGTATAAGGACTCAGCGGGAGACCCAGTACTTC.

The chain employs TRBV5-4 and TRBJ2-1; 8 bases fit TRBD2. The CDR3 is 14 residues long. The V segment lost 3 bases and the J segment 3 bases; nucleotides outside the gene matches: 2. Germline CDR1 is SGHNT and CDR2 is YYREEE (reference sequence). The CDR3 reads CASSWTSSYNEQFF. The CDR3 coding sequence is TGTGCCAGCAGCTGGACTAGCAGCTACAATGAGCAGTTCTTC.

The rearrangement joins TRBV2 to TRBJ1-5, with D uncertain. The CDR3 is made up of 13 amino acids. Between the trimmed V and J ends, which lost 9 bases and 4 bases, there was a span of 13 bases. Germline CDR1 SNHLY, CDR2 FYNNEI. In nucleotides, the CDR3 is TGTGCCAGTCATTGGGAGTCTAATCAGCCCCAGCATTTT. Protein: CASHWESNQPQHF.